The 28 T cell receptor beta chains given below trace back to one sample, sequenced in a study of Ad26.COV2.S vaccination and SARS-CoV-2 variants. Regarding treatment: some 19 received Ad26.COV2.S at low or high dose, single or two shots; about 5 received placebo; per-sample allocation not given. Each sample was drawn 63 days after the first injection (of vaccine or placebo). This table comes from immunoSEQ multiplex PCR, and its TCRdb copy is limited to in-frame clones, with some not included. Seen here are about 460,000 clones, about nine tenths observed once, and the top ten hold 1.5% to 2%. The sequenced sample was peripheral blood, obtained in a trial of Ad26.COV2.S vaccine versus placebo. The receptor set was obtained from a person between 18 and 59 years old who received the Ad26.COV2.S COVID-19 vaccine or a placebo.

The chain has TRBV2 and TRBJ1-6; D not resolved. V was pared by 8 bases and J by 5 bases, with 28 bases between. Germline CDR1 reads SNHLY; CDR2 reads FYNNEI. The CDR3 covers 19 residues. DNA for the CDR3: TGTGCCAGCCTACACTCACAGACCTCAATCCTTGCCCATAATTCACCCCTCCACTTT. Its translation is CASLHSQTSILAHNSPLHF.

In DNA form, the CDR3 reads TGCGCCAGCAGCTTGCTGGATGAGCAGTTCTTC. It encodes CASSLLDEQFF. The V and J genes are TRBV5-1 and TRBJ2-1; D call uncertain. This CDR3 contains 11 residues. CDR1 and CDR2 from the germline V gene are SGHRS and YFSETQ. Trimming shortened V by 1 base and J by 8 bases, and 4 bases separated the two germline ends. The full variable domain, rest sourced from reference TRBV5-1 and TRBJ2-1, is KAGVTQTPRYLIKTRGQQVTLSCSPISGHRSVSWYQQTPGQGLQFLFEYFSETQRNKGNFPGRFSGRQFSNSRSEMNVSTLELGDSALYLCASSLLDEQFFGPGTRLTVL.

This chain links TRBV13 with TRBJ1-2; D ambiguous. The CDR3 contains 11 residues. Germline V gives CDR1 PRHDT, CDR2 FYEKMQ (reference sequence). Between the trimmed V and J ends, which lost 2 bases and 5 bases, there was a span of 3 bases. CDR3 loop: CASSLSYGYTF. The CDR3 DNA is TGTGCCAGCAGCTTAAGTTATGGCTACACCTTC.

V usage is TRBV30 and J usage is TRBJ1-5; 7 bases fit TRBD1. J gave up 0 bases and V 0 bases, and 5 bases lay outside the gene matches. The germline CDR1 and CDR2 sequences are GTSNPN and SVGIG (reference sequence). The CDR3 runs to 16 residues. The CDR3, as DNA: TGTGCCTGGAGTGTACAGGGGATCTATAGCAATCAGCCCCAGCATTTT. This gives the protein CAWSVQGIYSNQPQHF.

CDR3 protein: CASSNQPGNTGELFF. The CDR3 nucleotides read TGTGCCAGCAGCAATCAGCCGGGGAACACCGGGGAGCTGTTTTTT. This chain links TRBV4-2 with TRBJ2-2, with no clear D. V dropped 5 bases and J dropped 1 base, with 11 bases sitting between them. CDR1 is LGHNA and CDR2 is YNFKEQ in the germline V gene. The length of the CDR3 is 15 residues.

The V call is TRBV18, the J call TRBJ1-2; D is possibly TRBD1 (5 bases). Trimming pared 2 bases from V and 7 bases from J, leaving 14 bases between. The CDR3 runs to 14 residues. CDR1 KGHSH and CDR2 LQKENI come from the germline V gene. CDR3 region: CASSPDPGISGYTF. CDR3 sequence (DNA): TGTGCCAGCTCACCAGACCCAGGGATCTCTGGCTACACCTTC.

The CDR3 region is CASSYRQGDEQFF. CDR3 DNA sequence: TGCGCCAGCAGCTACAGGCAGGGGGATGAGCAGTTCTTC. The V and J genes are TRBV5-1 and TRBJ2-1; TRBD1 aligns across 7 bases. The CDR3 has 13 residues. Trimming removed 3 bases from V and 8 bases from J; junction bases left unmatched: 5. The germline V gene encodes CDR1 SGHRS and CDR2 YFSETQ.

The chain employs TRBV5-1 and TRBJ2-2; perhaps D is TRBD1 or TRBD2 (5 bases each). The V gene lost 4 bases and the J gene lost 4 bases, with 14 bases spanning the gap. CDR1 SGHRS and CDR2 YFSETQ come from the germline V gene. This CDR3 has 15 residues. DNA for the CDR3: TGCGCCAGCAGCCCCCGGGACGCAGGCACCGGGGAGCTGTTTTTT. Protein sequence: CASSPRDAGTGELFF.

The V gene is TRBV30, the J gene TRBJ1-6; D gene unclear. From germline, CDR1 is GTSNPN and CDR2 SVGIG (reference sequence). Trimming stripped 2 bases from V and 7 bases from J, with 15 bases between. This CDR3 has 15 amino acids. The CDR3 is CAWSILVAENSPLHF. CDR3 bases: TGTGCCTGGAGTATCCTTGTCGCCGAAAATTCACCCCTCCACTTT.

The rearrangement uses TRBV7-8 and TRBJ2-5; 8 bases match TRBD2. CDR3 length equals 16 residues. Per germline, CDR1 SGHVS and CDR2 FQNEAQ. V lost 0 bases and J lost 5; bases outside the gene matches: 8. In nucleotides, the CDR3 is TGTGCCAGCAGCTTAGCTTGGGCGGGAGGAAGGGAGACCCAGTACTTC. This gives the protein CASSLAWAGGRETQYF.

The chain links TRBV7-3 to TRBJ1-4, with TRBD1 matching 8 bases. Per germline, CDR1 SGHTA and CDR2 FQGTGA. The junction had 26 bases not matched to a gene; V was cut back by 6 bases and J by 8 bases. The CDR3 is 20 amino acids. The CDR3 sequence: CASRPYFYPGLWTGSEKLFF. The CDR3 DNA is TGTGCCAGCAGACCATATTTTTATCCCGGGCTGTGGACAGGGAGCGAAAAACTGTTTTTT.

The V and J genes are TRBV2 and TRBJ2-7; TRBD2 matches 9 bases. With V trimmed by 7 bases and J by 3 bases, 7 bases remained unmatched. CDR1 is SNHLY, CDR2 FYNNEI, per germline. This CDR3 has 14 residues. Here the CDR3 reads CASTAPSGIYEQYF. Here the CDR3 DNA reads TGTGCCAGCACTGCCCCTAGCGGGATCTACGAGCAGTACTTC.

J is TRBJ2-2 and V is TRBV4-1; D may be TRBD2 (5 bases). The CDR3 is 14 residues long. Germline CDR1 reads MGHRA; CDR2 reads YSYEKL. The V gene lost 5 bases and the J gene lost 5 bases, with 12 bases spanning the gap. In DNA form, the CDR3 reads TGCGCCAGCAGCAAGGACTCAACTACCGGGGAGCTGTTTTTT. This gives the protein CASSKDSTTGELFF.

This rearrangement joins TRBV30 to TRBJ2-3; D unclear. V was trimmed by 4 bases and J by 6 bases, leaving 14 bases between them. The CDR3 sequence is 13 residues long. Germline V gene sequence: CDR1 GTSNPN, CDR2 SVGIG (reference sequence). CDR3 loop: CAWTLQLGDTQYF. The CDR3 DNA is TGTGCCTGGACCCTACAACTCGGGGATACGCAGTATTTT.

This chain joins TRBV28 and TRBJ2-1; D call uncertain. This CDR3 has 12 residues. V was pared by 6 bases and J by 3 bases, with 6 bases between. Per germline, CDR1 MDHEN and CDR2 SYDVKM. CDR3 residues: CASRGSYNEQFF. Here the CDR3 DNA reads TGTGCCAGCAGGGGAAGCTACAATGAGCAGTTCTTC. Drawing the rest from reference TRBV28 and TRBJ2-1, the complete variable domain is DVKVTQSSRYLVKRTGEKVFLECVQDMDHENMFWYRQDPGLGLRLIYFSYDVKMKEKGDIPEGYSVSREKKERFSLILESASTNQTSMYLCASRGSYNEQFFGPGTRLTVL.

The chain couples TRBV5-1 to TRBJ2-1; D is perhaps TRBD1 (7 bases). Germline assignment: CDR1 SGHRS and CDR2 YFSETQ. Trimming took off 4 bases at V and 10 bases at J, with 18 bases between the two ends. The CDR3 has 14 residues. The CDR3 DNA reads TGCGCCAGCAGCCTGGCCAGGGGGGCGCGGGAGCAGTTCTTC. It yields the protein CASSLARGAREQFF.

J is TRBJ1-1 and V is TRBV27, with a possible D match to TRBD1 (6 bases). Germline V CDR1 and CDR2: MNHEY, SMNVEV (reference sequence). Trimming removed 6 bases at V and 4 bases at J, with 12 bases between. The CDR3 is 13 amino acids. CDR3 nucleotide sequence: TGTGCCAGCAGAGGGTTCAGGGGCACTGAAGCTTTCTTT. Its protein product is CASRGFRGTEAFF.

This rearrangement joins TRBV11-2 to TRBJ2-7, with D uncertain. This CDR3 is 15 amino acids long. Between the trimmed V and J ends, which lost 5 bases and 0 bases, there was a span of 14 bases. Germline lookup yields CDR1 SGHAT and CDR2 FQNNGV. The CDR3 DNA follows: TGTGCCAGCAGCGAGGCGTCATTTGGCTCCTACGAGCAGTACTTC. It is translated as CASSEASFGSYEQYF. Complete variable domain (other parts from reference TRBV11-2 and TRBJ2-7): EAGVAQSPRYKIIEKRQSVAFWCNPISGHATLYWYQQILGQGPKLLIQFQNNGVVDDSQLPKDRFSAERLKGVDSTLKIQPAKLEDSAVYLCASSEASFGSYEQYFGPGTRLTVT.

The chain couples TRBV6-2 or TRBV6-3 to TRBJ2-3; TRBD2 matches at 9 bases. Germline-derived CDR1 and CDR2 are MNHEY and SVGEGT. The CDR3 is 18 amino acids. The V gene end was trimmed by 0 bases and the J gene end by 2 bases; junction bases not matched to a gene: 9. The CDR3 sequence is CASSYSPLAGGVTDTQYF. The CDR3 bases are TGTGCCAGCAGTTACTCGCCTCTTGCGGGAGGGGTCACAGATACGCAGTATTTT.

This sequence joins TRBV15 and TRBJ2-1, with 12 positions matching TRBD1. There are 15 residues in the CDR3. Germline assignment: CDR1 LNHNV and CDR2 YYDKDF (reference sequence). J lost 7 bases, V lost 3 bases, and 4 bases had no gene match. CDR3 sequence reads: CATSSRDRGLNEQFF. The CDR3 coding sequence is TGTGCCACCAGCAGCCGGGACAGGGGGCTGAATGAGCAGTTCTTC.

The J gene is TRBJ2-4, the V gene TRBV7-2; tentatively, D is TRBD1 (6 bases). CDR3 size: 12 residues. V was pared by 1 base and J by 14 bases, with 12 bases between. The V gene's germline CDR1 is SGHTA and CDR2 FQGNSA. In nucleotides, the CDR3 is TGTGCCAGCAGCTTAGACTACCGGGACAAGTACTTC. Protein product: CASSLDYRDKYF.

CDR3 region: CASSLGTGTDTQYF. The CDR3 DNA reads TGTGCCAGCAGCTTGGGTACCGGCACAGATACGCAGTATTTT. The V and J genes are TRBV7-9 and TRBJ2-3, with D unresolved. CDR1 is SEHNR, CDR2 FQNEAQ, per germline (reference sequence). Trimming removed 3 bases at V and 1 base at J, with 8 bases between. This CDR3 region has 14 residues.

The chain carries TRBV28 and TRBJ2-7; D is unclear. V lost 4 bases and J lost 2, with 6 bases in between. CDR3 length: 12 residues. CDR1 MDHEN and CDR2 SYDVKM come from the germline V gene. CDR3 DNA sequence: TGTGCCAGCAGTTGGGCCCCCTACGAGCAGTACTTC. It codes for CASSWAPYEQYF.

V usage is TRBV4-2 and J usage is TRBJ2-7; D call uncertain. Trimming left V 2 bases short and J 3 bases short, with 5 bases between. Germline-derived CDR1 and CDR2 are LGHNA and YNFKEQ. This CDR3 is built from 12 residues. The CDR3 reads CASSQTGYEQYF. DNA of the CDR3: TGTGCCAGCAGCCAAACCGGCTACGAGCAGTACTTC.

The CDR3 is CASSPTWDRGGSTEAFF. DNA of the CDR3: TGCGCCAGCAGCCCTACCTGGGACAGGGGGGGAAGCACTGAAGCTTTCTTT. The J gene is TRBJ1-1, the V gene TRBV4-3; TRBD1 aligns across 11 bases. CDR1 and CDR2 from the germline V gene are LGHNA and YSLEER. CDR3 length equals 17 residues. Losses at the gene ends were 4 bases for V and 4 bases for J; bases not matched to a gene: 11.

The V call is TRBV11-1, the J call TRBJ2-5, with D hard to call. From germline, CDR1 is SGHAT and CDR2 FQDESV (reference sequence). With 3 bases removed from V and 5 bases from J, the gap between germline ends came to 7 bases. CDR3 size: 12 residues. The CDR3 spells CASSFIPETQYF. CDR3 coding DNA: TGTGCCAGCAGCTTCATCCCGGAGACCCAGTACTTC.

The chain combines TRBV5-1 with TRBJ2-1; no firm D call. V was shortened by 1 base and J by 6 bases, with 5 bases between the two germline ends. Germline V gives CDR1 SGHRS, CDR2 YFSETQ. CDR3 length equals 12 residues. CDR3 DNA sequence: TGCGCCAGCAGCTTGTCTGGCAATGAGCAGTTCTTC. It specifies CASSLSGNEQFF.

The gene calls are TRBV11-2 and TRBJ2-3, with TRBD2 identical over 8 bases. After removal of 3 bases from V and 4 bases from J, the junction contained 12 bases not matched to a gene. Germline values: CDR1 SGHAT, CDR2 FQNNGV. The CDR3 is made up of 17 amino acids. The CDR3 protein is CASSLGMGAGVPDTQYF. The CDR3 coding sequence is TGTGCCAGCAGCTTGGGGATGGGAGCGGGAGTTCCAGATACGCAGTATTTT.